The rows below give T cell receptor beta chains drawn from one sample of a study of cytomegalovirus exposure and HLA in healthy donors. Produced via immunoSEQ multiplex PCR; TCRdb's table is partial and in-frame only. The sample has 150,000 to 200,000 clones, almost 80% seen once. The sample comprised PBMCs. Receptors originate from a man aged 18 to 35 in good health and CMV-seropositive. Both conserved end residues are part of each CDR3. Fields, in order: J gene, D gene, V gene, clone size, CDR3 protein, CDR3 DNA. The D gene is left open where the match is weak. Not every row has a clone size; where given, it reads once, few, many or a size class.

TRBJ2-7 | TRBD1 | TRBV5-6 | . | CASSVPPFRDRPTEQYF | TGTGCCAGCAGCGTCCCCCCGTTCCGGGACAGGCCGACCGAGCAGTACTTC
TRBJ2-2 | TRBD1 | TRBV12-5 | . | CASGLTLTGTDDTGELFF | TGTGCTAGTGGTTTGACCCTAACCGGGACAGACGACACCGGGGAGCTGTTTTTT
TRBJ1-2 | . | TRBV5-5 | . | CASSVSGADRGYTF | TGTGCCAGCAGCGTCAGTGGGGCAGATCGTGGCTACACCTTC
TRBJ2-3 | . | TRBV28 | . | CASSTSTDTQYF | TGTGCCAGCAGTACTAGCACAGATACGCAGTATTTT
TRBJ1-2 | . | TRBV6-1 | . | CASKTAYGYTF | TGTGCCAGCAAGACAGCCTATGGCTACACCTTC
TRBJ2-4 | TRBD2 | TRBV10-3 | . | CAIGGGGGNIQYF | TGTGCCATCGGAGGTGGGGGGGGAAACATTCAGTACTTC
TRBJ1-5 | . | TRBV4-1 | . | CASSQVADYSNQPQHF | TGCGCCAGCAGCCAAGTGGCAGATTATAGCAATCAGCCCCAGCATTTT
TRBJ1-2 | . | TRBV6-5 | once | CASSSTERSNYGYTF | TGTGCCAGCAGTTCCACAGAACGATCGAACTATGGCTACACCTTC
TRBJ2-7 | . | TRBV4-3 | . | CASSQELLGGAQYF | TGCGCCAGCAGCCAAGAGTTGCTCGGCGGCGCGCAGTACTTC
TRBJ2-7 | TRBD1 | TRBV27 | . | CASSSADRGHEQYF | TGTGCCAGCAGTTCGGCGGACAGGGGGCACGAGCAGTACTTC
TRBJ2-3 | TRBD1 | TRBV27 | few | CASSSGTAHTDTQYF | TGTGCCAGCAGCTCCGGGACAGCCCACACAGATACGCAGTATTTT
TRBJ1-1 | TRBD1 | TRBV5-1 | . | CASSLRDSNTEAFF | TGCGCCAGCAGCTTACGGGACAGCAACACTGAAGCTTTCTTT
TRBJ1-1 | TRBD1 | TRBV29-1 | few | CSVDHGTGARRAFF | TGCAGCGTTGATCACGGGACAGGGGCCCGGCGGGCTTTCTTT
TRBJ2-3 | TRBD2 | TRBV5-1 | once | CASSAASGGTADTQYF | TGCGCCAGCAGCGCCGCTAGCGGAGGGACGGCAGATACGCAGTATTTT
TRBJ2-7 | TRBD1 | TRBV5-6 | . | CASNNLGQGETYEQYF | TGTGCCAGCAACAACTTGGGACAGGGGGAAACCTACGAGCAGTACTTC
TRBJ2-7 | TRBD1 | TRBV2 | . | CAGGQGYEQYF | TGTGCCGGGGGACAGGGGTACGAGCAGTACTTC
TRBJ1-3 | TRBD1 | TRBV2 | . | CASHRGGTGNTIYF | TGTGCCAGTCACAGGGGTGGAACTGGAAACACCATATATTTT
TRBJ2-1 | . | TRBV2 | . | CASSVMTGYNEQFF | TGTGCCAGCAGTGTAATGACAGGTTACAATGAGCAGTTCTTC
TRBJ1-2 | . | TRBV9 | . | CASSPNGVNYGYTF | TGTGCCAGCAGCCCCAACGGTGTAAACTATGGCTACACCTTC
TRBJ2-7 | . | TRBV5-5 | . | CASSPRTDYEQYF | TGTGCCAGCAGCCCCCGGACAGACTACGAGCAGTACTTC
TRBJ1-3 | . | TRBV5-6 | . | CASSLGATGGKYTIYF | TGTGCCAGCAGCTTGGGAGCGACAGGAGGAAAGTACACCATATATTTT
TRBJ2-1 | . | TRBV2 | few | CASTLALNEQFF | TGTGCCAGCACTTTGGCACTAAATGAGCAGTTCTTC
TRBJ1-1 | . | TRBV5-6 | . | CASSFRGNTEAFF | TGTGCCAGCAGCTTTCGAGGGAACACTGAAGCTTTCTTT
TRBJ2-1 | TRBD1 | TRBV4-1 | . | CASSPTGRRSVSYNEQFF | TGCGCCAGCAGTCCGACAGGGCGCCGTTCGGTTTCCTACAATGAGCAGTTCTTC
TRBJ2-1 | . | TRBV4-2 | . | CASSQVTNPYNEQFF | TGTGCCAGCAGCCAAGTTACTAACCCGTACAATGAGCAGTTCTTC
TRBJ2-2 | . | TRBV11-2 | . | CASSNGPGRQYTGELFF | TGTGCCAGCAGTAACGGTCCAGGGAGGCAATACACCGGGGAGCTGTTTTTT
TRBJ1-2 | TRBD1 | TRBV7-2 | . | CASSSPKQGNYGYTF | TGTGCCAGCAGCTCCCCCAAACAGGGGAACTATGGCTACACCTTC
TRBJ1-5 | TRBD1 | TRBV27 | . | CASSLGTGVSNQPQHF | TGTGCCAGCAGTTTAGGGACAGGGGTAAGCAATCAGCCCCAGCATTTT
TRBJ1-4 | . | TRBV28 | . | CASSAGGGMATNEKLFF | TGTGCCAGCAGTGCTGGAGGAGGGATGGCAACTAATGAAAAACTGTTTTTT
TRBJ1-1 | . | TRBV5-6 | . | CASSLPGYDTEAFF | TGTGCCAGCAGCCTTCCCGGTTACGACACTGAAGCTTTCTTT
TRBJ1-2 | . | TRBV13 | . | CASSLRESDGYTF | TGTGCCAGCAGCTTACGGGAGTCGGATGGCTACACCTTC
TRBJ1-1 | . | TRBV7-2 | . | CASSLVPGKNTEAFF | TGTGCCAGCAGCTTAGTTCCGGGAAAGAACACTGAAGCTTTCTTT
TRBJ2-7 | TRBD1 | TRBV6-6 | . | CASNSGTDYEQYF | TGTGCCAGCAACTCGGGGACAGACTACGAGCAGTACTTC
TRBJ2-3 | TRBD2 | TRBV6-5 | . | CASSYLAGAADTQYF | TGTGCCAGCAGTTATCTAGCGGGAGCGGCAGATACGCAGTATTTT
TRBJ1-2 | . | TRBV6-6 | few | CASSQGAGVYGYTF | TGTGCCAGCAGTCAAGGGGCAGGGGTTTATGGCTACACCTTC
TRBJ1-1 | . | TRBV28 | once | CASSFHSEYTEAFF | TGTGCCAGCAGTTTTCACAGTGAGTACACTGAAGCTTTCTTT
TRBJ1-2 | . | TRBV4-1 | . | CASSQGLYNYGYTF | TGCGCCAGCAGTCAGGGACTTTATAACTATGGCTACACCTTC
TRBJ1-1 | . | TRBV28 | . | CASSPPGIEAFF | TGTGCCAGCAGTCCACCGGGAATTGAAGCTTTCTTT
TRBJ1-2 | . | TRBV27 | . | CASSPIPSRGYTF | TGTGCCAGCAGTCCAATTCCTTCGCGGGGCTACACCTTC
TRBJ2-7 | TRBD2 | TRBV14 | once | CASSRTRSGRGEQYF | TGTGCCAGCAGCCGAACCCGAAGCGGGAGGGGCGAGCAGTACTTC
TRBJ2-1 | . | TRBV19 | . | CASRPFGGFDNEQFF | TGTGCCAGTAGGCCCTTTGGCGGGTTCGACAATGAGCAGTTCTTC
TRBJ2-7 | . | TRBV10-2 | . | CASGRELSSYEQYF | TGCGCCAGCGGCCGGGAATTGAGCTCCTACGAGCAGTACTTC
TRBJ2-4 | . | TRBV14 | . | CASSQQFRNIQYF | TGTGCCAGCAGCCAGCAGTTCCGAAACATTCAGTACTTC
TRBJ2-3 | TRBD1 | TRBV5-1 | . | CASSFQQGEDTQYF | TGCGCCAGCAGCTTCCAACAGGGGGAAGATACGCAGTATTTT
TRBJ1-2 | TRBD1 | TRBV28 | . | CASSSLGQGAYYGHTF | TGTGCCAGCAGTTCCCTAGGACAGGGGGCCTACTATGGCCACACCTTC
TRBJ2-1 | TRBD1 | TRBV11-2 | . | CASSLAGGTGAFF | TGTGCCAGCAGCTTAGCGGGGGGGACAGGGGCGTTCTTC
TRBJ2-5 | . | TRBV19 | . | CASSPGWGQETQYF | TGTGCCAGTAGTCCAGGGTGGGGACAAGAGACCCAGTACTTC
TRBJ2-2 | . | TRBV28 | . | CASSSGASNTGELFF | TGTGCCAGCAGTTCCGGTGCGTCGAACACCGGGGAGCTGTTTTTT
TRBJ1-4 | TRBD1 | TRBV4-1 | once | CASSQEDRPNEKLFF | TGCGCCAGCAGCCAAGAGGACAGGCCTAATGAAAAACTGTTTTTT
TRBJ1-3 | . | TRBV29-1 | . | CSVAGIVGNTIYF | TGCAGCGTTGCGGGGATAGTAGGAAACACCATATATTTT
TRBJ2-5 | . | TRBV29-1 | . | CSVDGPPGETQYF | TGCAGCGTTGACGGTCCTCCGGGGGAGACCCAGTACTTC